There are a few counts of the clone carrying this T cell receptor beta chain. Its specificity is unknown. Each CDR3 protein gets one entry after TCRdb re-called the 5' RACE reads with MiXCR. The sample includes 400,000 to 500,000 distinct CDR3 sequences, 18% of them seen just once. This sample is part of a study of identical twins. Findings and caveats of the study: Out-of-frame sharing of TCR alpha in monozygotic twins was underestimated by models. The same donors were not followed; conclusions instead depended on cross-sectional statistical analysis.

CDR3 length: 15 residues. The V and J ends lost 5 bases and 7 bases, in that order; junction bases with no gene match: 9. CDR1 is MDHEN, CDR2 SYDVKM, per germline. What was sequenced was naive T cells sorted from blood. This TCR came from a man between 50 and 59 years old in good health. The V and J genes are TRBV28 and TRBJ2-2; 8 bases align to TRBD1. The CDR3 DNA is TGTGCCAGCAGTCCCCCGCAGGGGACAGGCGGGGAGCTGTTTTTT. It specifies CASSPPQGTGGELFF.